The text below deals with one T cell receptor (beta chain). Antigen specificity is unknown. The investigators amplified TCR beta CDR3 regions from RNA transcripts. With the HTBI primer set, the TCR CDR3 went through a first round of RT-PCR. In TCRdb, the multiplex PCR reads were re-called with MiXCR into one record per CDR3 protein. In the table there are around 300,000 distinct CDR3 sequences, 25% of which are singletons. This sample was included in a study of T cells in Graves' hyperthyroidism and ophthalmopathy. About the research overall: Specimen type is peripheral blood, collected at initial diagnosis prior to any treatment.

An approximately 10 ml volume of fresh peripheral blood provided the PBMCs. General study results and limits: Most thyroid-expanded clonotypes above 0.001 were also found in blood.

Source material: blood. The sequence came from a man between 40 and 49 years old with Graves' hyperthyroidism that later progressed to Graves' ophthalmopathy.

The CDR3 DNA reads as TGTGCCTGGAGTGTACGTGTGGGGACTGAAGCTTTCTTT. This encodes CAWSVRVGTEAFF. The chain employs TRBV30 and TRBJ1-1; no clear D. The CDR3 runs to 13 residues. The V end was cut by 0 bases, the J end by 5 bases, with 10 bases between. Germline values: CDR1 GTSNPN, CDR2 SVGIG (reference sequence).